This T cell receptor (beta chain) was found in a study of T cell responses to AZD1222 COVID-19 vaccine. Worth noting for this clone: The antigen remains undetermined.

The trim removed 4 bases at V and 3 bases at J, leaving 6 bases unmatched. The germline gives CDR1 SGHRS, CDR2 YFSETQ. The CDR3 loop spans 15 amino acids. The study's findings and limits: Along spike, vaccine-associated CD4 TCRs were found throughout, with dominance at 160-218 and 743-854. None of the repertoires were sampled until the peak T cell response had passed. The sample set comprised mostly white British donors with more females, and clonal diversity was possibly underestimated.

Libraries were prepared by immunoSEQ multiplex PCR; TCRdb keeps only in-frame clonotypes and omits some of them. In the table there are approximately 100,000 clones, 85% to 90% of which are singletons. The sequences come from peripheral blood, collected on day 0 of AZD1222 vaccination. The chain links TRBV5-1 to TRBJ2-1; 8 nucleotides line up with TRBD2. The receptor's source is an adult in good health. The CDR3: CASSPSSGFYNEQFF. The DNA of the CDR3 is TGCGCCAGCAGCCCCTCTAGCGGGTTCTACAATGAGCAGTTCTTC.